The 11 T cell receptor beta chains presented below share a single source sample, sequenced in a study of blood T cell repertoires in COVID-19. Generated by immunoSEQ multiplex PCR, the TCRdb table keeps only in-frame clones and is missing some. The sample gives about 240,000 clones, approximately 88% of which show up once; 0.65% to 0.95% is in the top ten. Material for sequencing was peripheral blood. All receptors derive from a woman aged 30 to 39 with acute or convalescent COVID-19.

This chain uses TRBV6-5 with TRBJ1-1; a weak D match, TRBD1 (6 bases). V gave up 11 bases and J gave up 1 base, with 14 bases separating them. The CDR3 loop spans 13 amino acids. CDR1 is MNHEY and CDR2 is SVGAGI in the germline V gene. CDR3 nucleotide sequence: TGTGCCCACGGTGCGGGGGCGAACACTGAAGCTTTCTTT. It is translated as CAHGAGANTEAFF.

The CDR3 spells CASSWRTVAGGSYNEQFF. The CDR3 nucleotides are TGTGCCAGCAGCTGGCGGACAGTAGCGGGAGGCTCCTACAATGAGCAGTTCTTC. This rearrangement joins TRBV5-6 to TRBJ2-1, with 10 positions matching TRBD2. Germline trimming cut 3 bases from V and 0 bases from J; bases unmatched to any gene: 9. Germline values: CDR1 SGHDT, CDR2 YYEEEE. The CDR3 consists of 18 residues.

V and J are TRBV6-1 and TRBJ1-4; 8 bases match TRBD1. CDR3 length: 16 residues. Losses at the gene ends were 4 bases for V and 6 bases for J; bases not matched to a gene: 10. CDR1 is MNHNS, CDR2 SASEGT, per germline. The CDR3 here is CASSGLGQGGHEKLFF. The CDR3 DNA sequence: TGTGCCAGCAGTGGACTCGGACAGGGCGGTCATGAAAAACTGTTTTTT.

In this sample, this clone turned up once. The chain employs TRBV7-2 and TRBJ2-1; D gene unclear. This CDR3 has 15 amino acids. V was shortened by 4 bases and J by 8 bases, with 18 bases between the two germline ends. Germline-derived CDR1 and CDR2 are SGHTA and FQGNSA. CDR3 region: CASSSYTSDLDEQFF. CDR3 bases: TGTGCCAGCAGCTCCTACACATCTGACTTGGATGAGCAGTTCTTC.

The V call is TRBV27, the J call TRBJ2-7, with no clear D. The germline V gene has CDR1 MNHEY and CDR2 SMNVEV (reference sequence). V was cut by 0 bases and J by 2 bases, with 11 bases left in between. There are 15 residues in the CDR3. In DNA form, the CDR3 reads TGTGCCAGCAGTTTATCCCCGAGCTCCACCTACGAGCAGTACTTC. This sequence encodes CASSLSPSSTYEQYF.

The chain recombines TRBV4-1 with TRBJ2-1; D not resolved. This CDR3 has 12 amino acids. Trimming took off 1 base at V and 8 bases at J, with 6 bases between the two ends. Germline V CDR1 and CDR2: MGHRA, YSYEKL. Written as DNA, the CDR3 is TGCGCCAGCAGCCAAGTCGTCGATGAGCAGTTCTTC. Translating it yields CASSQVVDEQFF.

The CDR3 sequence is CASSLGGTDIQYF. CDR3 coding DNA: TGTGCCAGCAGTTTGGGGGGAACGGACATTCAGTACTTC. The chain is built from TRBV12-3 or TRBV12-4 and TRBJ2-4; D is perhaps TRBD2 (6 bases). This CDR3 has 13 amino acids. V gave up 3 bases and J gave up 8 bases, with 11 bases separating them.

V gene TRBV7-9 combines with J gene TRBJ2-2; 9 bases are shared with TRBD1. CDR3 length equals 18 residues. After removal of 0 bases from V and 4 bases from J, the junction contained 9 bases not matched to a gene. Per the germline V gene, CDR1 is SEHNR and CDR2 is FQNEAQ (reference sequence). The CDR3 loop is CASSLAKTGTGITGELFF. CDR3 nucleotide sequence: TGTGCCAGCAGCTTAGCTAAAACCGGGACAGGGATCACCGGGGAGCTGTTTTTT.

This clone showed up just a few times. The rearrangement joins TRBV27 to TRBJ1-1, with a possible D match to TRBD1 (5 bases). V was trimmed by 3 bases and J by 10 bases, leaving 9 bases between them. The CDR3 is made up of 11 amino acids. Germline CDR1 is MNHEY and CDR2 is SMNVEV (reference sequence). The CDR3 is CASSFGASAFF. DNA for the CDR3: TGTGCCAGCAGTTTTGGGGCCTCAGCTTTCTTT.

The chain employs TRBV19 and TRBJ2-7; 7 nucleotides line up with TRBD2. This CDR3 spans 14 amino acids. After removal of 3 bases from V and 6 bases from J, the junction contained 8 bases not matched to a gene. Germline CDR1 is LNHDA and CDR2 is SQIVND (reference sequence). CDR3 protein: CASSIETSLSEQYF. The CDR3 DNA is TGTGCCAGTAGTATTGAGACTAGCCTGAGCGAGCAGTACTTC.

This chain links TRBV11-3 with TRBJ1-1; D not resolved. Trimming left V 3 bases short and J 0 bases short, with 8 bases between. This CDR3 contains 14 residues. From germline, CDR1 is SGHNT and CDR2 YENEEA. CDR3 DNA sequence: TGTGCCAGCAGCTTGCGGATACTGAACACTGAAGCTTTCTTT. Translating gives CASSLRILNTEAFF.